The 2 T cell receptor beta chains given below trace back to one sample, sequenced in a study of blood T cell repertoires in COVID-19. Sequencing was performed with immunoSEQ multiplex PCR; in TCRdb, only in-frame clones are kept and a portion is missing. The sample has around 130,000 clones; around 87% are singletons. The sample was peripheral blood. The source is a man in his 70s with active or convalescent COVID-19.

V gene TRBV10-3 combines with J gene TRBJ2-3; D not resolved. This CDR3 spans 13 amino acids. The V end lost 0 bases, the J end lost 4 bases, and 5 bases lay between the germline ends. Per the germline V gene, CDR1 is ENHRY and CDR2 is SYGVKD. The CDR3: CAISESAPDTQYF. The CDR3 nucleotides read TGTGCCATCAGTGAGTCGGCCCCAGATACGCAGTATTTT.

This chain connects TRBV5-1 to TRBJ2-2; 10 bases agree with TRBD1. With V trimmed by 0 bases and J by 6 bases, 2 bases remained unmatched. The CDR3 is made up of 15 amino acids. Per the germline V gene, CDR1 is SGHRS and CDR2 is YFSETQ. The CDR3 coding sequence is TGCGCCAGCAGCTTGGCCGGGACAGGGGCCGGGGAGCTGTTTTTT. This codes for CASSLAGTGAGELFF.